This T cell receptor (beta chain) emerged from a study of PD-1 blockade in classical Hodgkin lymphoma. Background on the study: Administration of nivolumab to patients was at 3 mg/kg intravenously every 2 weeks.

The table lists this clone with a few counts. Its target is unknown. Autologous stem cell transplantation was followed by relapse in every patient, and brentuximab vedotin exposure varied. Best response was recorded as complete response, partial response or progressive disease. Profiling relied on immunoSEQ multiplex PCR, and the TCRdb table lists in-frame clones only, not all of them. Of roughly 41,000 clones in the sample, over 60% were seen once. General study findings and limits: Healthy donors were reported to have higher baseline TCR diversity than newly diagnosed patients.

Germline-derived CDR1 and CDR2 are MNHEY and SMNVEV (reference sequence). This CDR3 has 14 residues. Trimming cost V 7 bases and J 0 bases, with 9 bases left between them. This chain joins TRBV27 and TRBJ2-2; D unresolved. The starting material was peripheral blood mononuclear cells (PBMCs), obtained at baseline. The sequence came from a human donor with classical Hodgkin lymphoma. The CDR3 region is CASTRSPNTGELFF. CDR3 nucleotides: TGTGCCAGCACTCGGTCTCCGAACACCGGGGAGCTGTTTTTT.